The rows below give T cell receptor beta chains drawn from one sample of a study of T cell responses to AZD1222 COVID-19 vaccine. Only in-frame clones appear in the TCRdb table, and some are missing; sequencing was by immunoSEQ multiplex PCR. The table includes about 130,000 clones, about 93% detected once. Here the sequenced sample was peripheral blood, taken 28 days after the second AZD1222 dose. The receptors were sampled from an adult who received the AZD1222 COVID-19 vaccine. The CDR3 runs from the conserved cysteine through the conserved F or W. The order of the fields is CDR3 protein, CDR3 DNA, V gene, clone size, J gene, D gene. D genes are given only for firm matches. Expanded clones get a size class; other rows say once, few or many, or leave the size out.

CASSQGQGRNWLFF	TGTGCCAGCAGTCAGGGACAGGGGAGGAATTGGCTGTTTTTT	TRBV2	NA	TRBJ1-4	TRBD1
CASSQEWGQPGNTIYF	TGCGCCAGCAGCCAAGAGTGGGGGCAACCTGGAAACACCATATATTTT	TRBV4-1	NA	TRBJ1-3	NA
CASSLVGGKGRLEAFF	TGCGCCAGCAGCTTGGTAGGCGGGAAGGGGCGCCTTGAAGCTTTCTTT	TRBV5-1	NA	TRBJ1-1	NA
CAIKGNSEAFF	TGTGCCATCAAGGGGAACTCTGAAGCTTTCTTT	TRBV10-3	NA	TRBJ1-1	NA
CASSLAGQNFNSPLHF	TGTGCCAGCAGCTTAGCGGGACAGAACTTTAATTCACCCCTCCACTTT	TRBV7-8	NA	TRBJ1-6	TRBD1
CASSLGGTDTQYF	TGTGCCAGCAGCTTGGGGGGTACAGATACGCAGTATTTT	TRBV7-3	NA	TRBJ2-3	NA
CASSQQVNTEAFF	TGCGCCAGCAGCCAACAAGTGAACACTGAAGCTTTCTTT	TRBV4-1	NA	TRBJ1-1	NA
CASSQVKSGEAEAFF	TGCGCCAGCAGCCAAGTCAAAAGCGGGGAGGCTGAAGCTTTCTTT	TRBV4-1	NA	TRBJ1-1	NA
CSASIRPRNTIYF	TGCAGTGCTAGTATTCGGCCGAGGAACACCATATATTTT	TRBV20-1	NA	TRBJ1-3	NA
CASSWDRSATYGYTF	TGTGCCAGCAGCTGGGACAGGTCAGCTACCTATGGCTACACCTTC	TRBV5-6	once	TRBJ1-2	TRBD1
CASSKAGQPHHEQYF	TGTGCCAGCAGCAAAGCAGGACAGCCTCACCACGAGCAGTACTTC	TRBV21-1	NA	TRBJ2-7	NA
CASSLEFRRQFF	TGTGCCAGCAGTTTAGAATTCCGTCGGCAGTTCTTC	TRBV12-3/TRBV12-4	NA	TRBJ2-1	NA
CASSYSSSGNTIYF	TGTGCCAGCAGTTACTCGAGCTCTGGAAACACCATATATTTT	TRBV6-5	NA	TRBJ1-3	NA
CASSYWGLTDTQYF	TGTGCCAGCAGTTATTGGGGGCTCACAGATACGCAGTATTTT	TRBV6-5	NA	TRBJ2-3	NA
CASRGGATNEKLFF	TGTGCCAGCCGGGGAGGGGCAACTAATGAAAAACTGTTTTTT	TRBV19	NA	TRBJ1-4	NA
CASSPPLRSYEQYF	TGTGCCAGCAGCCCACCTTTACGATCCTACGAGCAGTACTTC	TRBV7-9	NA	TRBJ2-7	NA
CASSRGTGGSYEQYF	TGTGCCAGCAGCCGAGGGACAGGGGGCTCCTACGAGCAGTACTTC	TRBV11-2	NA	TRBJ2-7	TRBD1
CASSLDQGTYSNQPQHF	TGTGCCAGCAGCTTAGATCAGGGGACCTATAGCAATCAGCCCCAGCATTTT	TRBV7-6	NA	TRBJ1-5	NA
CASSLTSRNTGELFF	TGTGCCAGCAGCTTAACCTCGAGGAACACCGGGGAGCTGTTTTTT	TRBV7-3	NA	TRBJ2-2	NA
CASSFNPAGTGALTYEQYF	TGCGCCAGCAGCTTCAACCCGGCCGGGACAGGCGCACTGACCTACGAGCAGTACTTC	TRBV5-1	NA	TRBJ2-7	TRBD1
CASSLALAGLNTGELFF	TGTGCCAGCAGCTTGGCACTAGCGGGGCTGAACACCGGGGAGCTGTTTTTT	TRBV5-6	NA	TRBJ2-2	TRBD2
CASSPEGSGATEAFF	TGTGCCAGCTCACCCGAAGGGTCCGGGGCCACTGAAGCTTTCTTT	TRBV18	NA	TRBJ1-1	NA
CASSHNGENTGELFF	TGTGCCAGCAGTCACAATGGAGAGAACACCGGGGAGCTGTTTTTT	TRBV28	NA	TRBJ2-2	NA
CASSLGDRVFTGELFF	TGTGCCAGCAGCTTGGGAGACAGAGTATTCACCGGGGAGCTGTTTTTT	TRBV5-8	NA	TRBJ2-2	NA
CASSAGTGVTEAFF	TGTGCCAGCAGTGCCGGGACAGGGGTCACTGAAGCTTTCTTT	TRBV6-4	once	TRBJ1-1	TRBD1
CASGTANTGELFF	TGTGCCAGCGGGACAGCGAACACCGGGGAGCTGTTTTTT	TRBV28	NA	TRBJ2-2	TRBD1